Given below is one T cell receptor (beta chain) in context. Its specificity is unknown. There was one heparinised blood draw per donor, averaging approximately 120 mL. Reverse transcribing all isolated RNA meant expressed TCRB transcripts were sequenced. The data were produced by immunoSEQ multiplex PCR, yet TCRdb's version contains in-frame clones alone and is incomplete. This sample has about 340,000 clones, with around 7.6% found just once. These data originate in a study of beta chain features in type 1 diabetes. Points from the study as a whole: Significant though moderate, a shortening of TCRB CDR3s appeared in all four CD4+ subsets of Type 1 diabetes patients. A pattern of fewer insertions and more deletions at VDJ junctions was seen in type 1 diabetes patients.

The length of the CDR3 is 14 residues. Germline V lookup: CDR1 SGHTA, CDR2 FQGNSA. The ends were cut back, 2 bases at V and 2 bases at J, with 7 bases in the middle. Sequencing was done on a sample of central memory CD4+ T cells from blood. This receptor was identified in a woman younger than 30 in good health. The chain carries TRBV7-2 and TRBJ1-3; D uncertain. CDR3 sequence: CASSLRGTGNTIYF. In DNA form, the CDR3 reads TGTGCCAGCAGCTTACGTGGGACTGGAAACACCATATATTTT. The whole variable domain, remainder taken from reference TRBV7-2 and TRBJ1-3, is GAGVSQSPSNKVTEKGKDVELRCDPISGHTALYWYRQSLGQGLEFLIYFQGNSAPDKSGLPSDRFSAERTGGSVSTLTIQRTQQEDSAVYLCASSLRGTGNTIYFGEGSWLTVV.